This T cell receptor (beta chain) was recorded in a study of T cell repertoires in ileal Crohn's disease. Overall study: At surgery, roughly 35% of patients smoked, with median disease duration about 7.9 years.

The method was immunoSEQ multiplex PCR; TCRdb's version includes in-frame clones alone and lacks a portion of them. This sample yields 4,000 to 6,000 clones, of which more than 75% are seen a single time; 9.5% to 15% belongs to the top ten. The sample was ileal tissue. The clonotype was recovered from an adult with Crohn's disease.

This CDR3 is CSARNTEAFF. In DNA form, the CDR3 reads TGCAGTGCCAGGAATACTGAAGCTTTCTTT. The rearrangement uses TRBV20-1 and TRBJ1-1, with D unresolved. Germline V gene data show CDR1 as DFQATT and CDR2 as SNEGSKA (reference sequence). The CDR3 loop spans 10 amino acids. V was cut by 6 bases and J by 5 bases, with 7 bases left in between.